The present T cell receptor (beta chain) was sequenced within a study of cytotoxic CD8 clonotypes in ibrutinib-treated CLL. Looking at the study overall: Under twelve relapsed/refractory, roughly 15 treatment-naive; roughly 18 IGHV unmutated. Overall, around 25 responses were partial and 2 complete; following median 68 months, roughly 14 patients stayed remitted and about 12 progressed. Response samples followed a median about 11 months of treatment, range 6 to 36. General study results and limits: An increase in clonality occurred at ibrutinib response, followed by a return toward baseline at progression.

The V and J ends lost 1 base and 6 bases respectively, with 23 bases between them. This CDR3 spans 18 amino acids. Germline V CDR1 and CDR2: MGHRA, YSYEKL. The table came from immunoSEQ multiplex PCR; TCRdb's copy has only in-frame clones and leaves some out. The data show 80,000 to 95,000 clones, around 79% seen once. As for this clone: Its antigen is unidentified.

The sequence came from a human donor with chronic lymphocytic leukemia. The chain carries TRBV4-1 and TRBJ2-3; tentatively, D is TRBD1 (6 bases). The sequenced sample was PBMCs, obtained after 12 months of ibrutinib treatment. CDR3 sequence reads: CASSQGGRERGTGDTQYF. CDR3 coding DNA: TGCGCCAGCAGCCAAGGGGGCAGGGAGAGGGGCACAGGGGATACGCAGTATTTT.